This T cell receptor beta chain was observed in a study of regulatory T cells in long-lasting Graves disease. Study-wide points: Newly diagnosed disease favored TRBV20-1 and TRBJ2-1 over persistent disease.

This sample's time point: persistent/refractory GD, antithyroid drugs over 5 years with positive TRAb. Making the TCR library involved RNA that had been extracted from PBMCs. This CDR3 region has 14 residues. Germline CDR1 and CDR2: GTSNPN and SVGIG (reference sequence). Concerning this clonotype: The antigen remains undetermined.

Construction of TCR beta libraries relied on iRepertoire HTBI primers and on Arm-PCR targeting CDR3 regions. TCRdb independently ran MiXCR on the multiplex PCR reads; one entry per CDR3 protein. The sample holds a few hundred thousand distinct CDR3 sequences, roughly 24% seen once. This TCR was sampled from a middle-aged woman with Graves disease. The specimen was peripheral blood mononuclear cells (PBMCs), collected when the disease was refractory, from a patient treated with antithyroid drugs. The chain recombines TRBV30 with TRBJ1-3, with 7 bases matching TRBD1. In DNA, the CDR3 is TGTGCGCGGAGACAGGGAAACTCTGGAAACACCATATATTTT. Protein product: CARRQGNSGNTIYF.